What follows describes a single TCR beta chain. TCRdb's copy holds only in-frame clones and misses some; the assay was immunoSEQ multiplex PCR. The table lists tens of thousands of clones, roughly 96% of them singletons. These data are taken from a study of technical replicates of blood from a handful of donors. The CDR3 runs 14 residues. Per the germline V gene, CDR1 is SGHAT and CDR2 is FQDESV (reference sequence). Trimming removed 2 bases from V and 0 bases from J, with 2 bases in between. The sample taken for sequencing was T cells isolated from PBMCs. The V call is TRBV11-1, the J call TRBJ2-6, with D uncertain. This receptor was identified in a human donor in good health. The CDR3 loop is CASSLLSGANVLTF. CDR3 DNA: TGTGCCAGCAGCTTACTCTCTGGGGCCAACGTCCTGACTTTC.